This T cell receptor beta chain was found in a study of blood T cell repertoires in COVID-19. Sequenced by immunoSEQ multiplex PCR; TCRdb stores in-frame clones only, minus some. Of 70,000 to 95,000 clones in the sample, around 90% were seen once. Seattle enrolled patients during active infection and tracked them longitudinally. With 4 bases removed from V and 8 bases from J, the gap between germline ends came to 17 bases. Per the germline V gene, CDR1 is KGHDR and CDR2 is SFDVKD. This CDR3 spans 15 amino acids. The clonotype was recovered from a man in his forties or fifties with COVID-19, enrolled during active disease. The rearrangement joins TRBV24-1 to TRBJ1-5; D might be TRBD1 (5 bases). The specimen sequenced was peripheral blood. DNA of the CDR3: TGTGCCACCAGTGAGGCTGACAGAATAGGAGAGCCCCAGCATTTT. Translation: CATSEADRIGEPQHF.